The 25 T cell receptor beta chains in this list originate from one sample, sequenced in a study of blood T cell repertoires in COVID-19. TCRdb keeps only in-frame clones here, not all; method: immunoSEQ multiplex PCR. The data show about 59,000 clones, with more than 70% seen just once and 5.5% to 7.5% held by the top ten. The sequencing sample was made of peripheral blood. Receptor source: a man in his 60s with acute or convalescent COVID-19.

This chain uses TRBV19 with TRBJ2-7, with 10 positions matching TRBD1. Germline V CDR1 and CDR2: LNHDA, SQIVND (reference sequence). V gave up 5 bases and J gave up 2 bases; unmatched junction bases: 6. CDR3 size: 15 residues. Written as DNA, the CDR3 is TGTGCCAGTAGTGGTTGGGGACAGGGGACCTACGAGCAGTACTTC. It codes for CASSGWGQGTYEQYF.

Written as DNA, the CDR3 is TGTGCCAGCAGCCTGACAGGGGGCGGGAACACTGAAGCTTTCTTT. Translated, it gives CASSLTGGGNTEAFF. The chain employs TRBV7-6 and TRBJ1-1; 10 nucleotides line up with TRBD1. CDR1 and CDR2 (germline): SGHVS, FNYEAQ. Trimming took 5 bases from V and 1 from J; bases not matched to a gene: 4. This CDR3 is 15 amino acids long.

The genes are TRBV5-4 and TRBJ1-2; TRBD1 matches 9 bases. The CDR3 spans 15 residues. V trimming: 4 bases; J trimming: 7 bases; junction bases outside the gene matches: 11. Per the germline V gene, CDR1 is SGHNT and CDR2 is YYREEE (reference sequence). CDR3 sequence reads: CASSPTGGAGGGYTF. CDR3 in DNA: TGTGCCAGCAGCCCCACAGGGGGCGCAGGAGGTGGCTACACCTTC.

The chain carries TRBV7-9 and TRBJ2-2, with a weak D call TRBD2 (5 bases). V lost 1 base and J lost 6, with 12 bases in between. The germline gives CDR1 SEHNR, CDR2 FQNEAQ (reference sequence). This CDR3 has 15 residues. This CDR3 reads CASSLEAGIAGELFF. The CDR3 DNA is TGTGCCAGCAGCTTAGAGGCCGGGATCGCCGGGGAGCTGTTTTTT. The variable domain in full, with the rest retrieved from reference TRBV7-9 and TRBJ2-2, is DTGVSQNPRHKITKRGQNVTFRCDPISEHNRLYWYRQTLGQGPEFLTYFQNEAQLEKSRLLSDRFSAERPKGSFSTLEIQRTEQGDSAMYLCASSLEAGIAGELFFGEGSRLTVL.

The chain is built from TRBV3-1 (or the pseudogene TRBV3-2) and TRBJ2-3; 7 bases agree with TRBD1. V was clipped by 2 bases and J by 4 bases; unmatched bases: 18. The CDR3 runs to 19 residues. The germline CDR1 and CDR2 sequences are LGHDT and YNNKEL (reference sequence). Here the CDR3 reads CASSQYYQQGNSEADTQYF. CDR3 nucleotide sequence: TGTGCCAGCAGCCAATACTACCAACAGGGGAATTCTGAAGCAGATACGCAGTATTTT.

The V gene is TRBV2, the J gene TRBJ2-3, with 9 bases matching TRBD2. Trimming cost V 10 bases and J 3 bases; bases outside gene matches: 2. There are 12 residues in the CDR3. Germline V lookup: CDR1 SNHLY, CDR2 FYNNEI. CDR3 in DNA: TGTGCCACTGCGGGGGGGACAGATACGCAGTATTTT. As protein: CATAGGTDTQYF.

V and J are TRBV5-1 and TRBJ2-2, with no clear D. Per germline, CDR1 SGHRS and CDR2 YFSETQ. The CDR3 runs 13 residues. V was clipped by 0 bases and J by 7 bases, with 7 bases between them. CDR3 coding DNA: TGCGCCAGCAGCTTGGGAGGTGGCGGGGAGCTGTTTTTT. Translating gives CASSLGGGGELFF.

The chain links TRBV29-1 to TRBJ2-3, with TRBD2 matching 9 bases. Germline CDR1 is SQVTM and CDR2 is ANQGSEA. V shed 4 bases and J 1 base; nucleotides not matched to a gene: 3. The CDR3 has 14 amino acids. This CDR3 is CSVVLAGGTDTQYF. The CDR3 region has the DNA TGCAGCGTTGTGTTAGCGGGGGGCACAGATACGCAGTATTTT.

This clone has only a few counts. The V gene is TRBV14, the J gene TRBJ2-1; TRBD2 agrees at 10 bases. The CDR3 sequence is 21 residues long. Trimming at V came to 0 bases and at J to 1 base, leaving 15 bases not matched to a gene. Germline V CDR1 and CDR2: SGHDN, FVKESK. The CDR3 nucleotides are TGTGCCAGCAGCCAAGAAGGTCTAGCGGGGGCATTCCGCCTTTCCTACAATGAGCAGTTCTTC. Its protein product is CASSQEGLAGAFRLSYNEQFF.

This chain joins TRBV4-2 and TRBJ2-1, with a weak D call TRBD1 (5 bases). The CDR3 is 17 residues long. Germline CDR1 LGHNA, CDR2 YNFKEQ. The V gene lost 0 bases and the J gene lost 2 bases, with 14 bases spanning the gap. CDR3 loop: CASSQDTPGAAYNEQFF. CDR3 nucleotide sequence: TGTGCCAGCAGCCAAGACACCCCTGGGGCCGCCTACAATGAGCAGTTCTTC.

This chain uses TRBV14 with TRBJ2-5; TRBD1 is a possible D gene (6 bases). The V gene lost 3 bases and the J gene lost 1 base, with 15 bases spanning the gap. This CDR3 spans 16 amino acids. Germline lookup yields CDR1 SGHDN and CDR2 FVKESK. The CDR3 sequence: CASSHGGPGAQETQYF. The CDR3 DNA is TGTGCCAGCAGCCACGGCGGGCCAGGGGCCCAAGAGACCCAGTACTTC. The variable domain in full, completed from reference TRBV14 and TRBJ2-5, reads EAGVTQFPSHSVIEKGQTVTLRCDPISGHDNLYWYRRVMGKEIKFLLHFVKESKQDESGMPNNRFLAERTGGTYSTLKVQPAELEDSGVYFCASSHGGPGAQETQYFGPGTRLLVL.

Written as DNA, the CDR3 is TGTGCCAGCAGCCACGGAAGGAGCTGGGTAAAACTGTTTTTT. Translated: CASSHGRSWVKLFF. The chain joins TRBV3-1 (or the pseudogene TRBV3-2) to TRBJ1-4; D ambiguous. This CDR3 is 14 amino acids long. Trimming left V 3 bases short and J 10 bases short, with 15 bases between. Germline values: CDR1 LGHDT, CDR2 YNNKEL (reference sequence).

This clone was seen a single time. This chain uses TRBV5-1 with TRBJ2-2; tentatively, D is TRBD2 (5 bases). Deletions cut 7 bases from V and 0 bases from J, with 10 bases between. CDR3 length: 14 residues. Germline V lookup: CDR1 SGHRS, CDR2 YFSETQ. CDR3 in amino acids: CASGELANTGELFF. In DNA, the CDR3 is TGCGCCAGCGGGGAGCTAGCGAACACCGGGGAGCTGTTTTTT.

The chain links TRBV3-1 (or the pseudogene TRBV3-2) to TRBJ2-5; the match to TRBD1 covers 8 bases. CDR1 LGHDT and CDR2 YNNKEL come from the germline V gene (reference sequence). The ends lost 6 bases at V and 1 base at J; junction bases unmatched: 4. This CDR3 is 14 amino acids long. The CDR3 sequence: CASRQGASQETQYF. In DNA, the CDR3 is TGTGCCAGCAGGCAGGGGGCTTCCCAAGAGACCCAGTACTTC.

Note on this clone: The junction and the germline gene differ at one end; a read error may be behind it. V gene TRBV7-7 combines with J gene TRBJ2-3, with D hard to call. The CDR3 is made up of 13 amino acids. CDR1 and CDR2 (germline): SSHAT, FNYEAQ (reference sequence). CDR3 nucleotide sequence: TGTGCTAGCAGCTTAAACGTCGGAGATACGCAGTATTTT. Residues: CASSLNVGDTQYF.

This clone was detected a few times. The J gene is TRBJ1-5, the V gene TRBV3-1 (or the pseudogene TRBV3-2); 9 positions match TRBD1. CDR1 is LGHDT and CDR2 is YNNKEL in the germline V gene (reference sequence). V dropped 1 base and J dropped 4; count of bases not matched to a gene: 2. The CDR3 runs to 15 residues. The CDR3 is CASSQGDRDNQPQHF. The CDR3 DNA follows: TGTGCCAGCAGCCAAGGGGACAGGGATAATCAGCCCCAGCATTTT.

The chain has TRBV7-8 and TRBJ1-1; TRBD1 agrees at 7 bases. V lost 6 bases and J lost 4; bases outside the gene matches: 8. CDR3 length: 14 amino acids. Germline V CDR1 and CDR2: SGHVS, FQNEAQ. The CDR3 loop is CASSLVTGSTEAFF. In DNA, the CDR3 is TGTGCCAGCAGTCTTGTGACAGGGAGCACTGAAGCTTTCTTT.

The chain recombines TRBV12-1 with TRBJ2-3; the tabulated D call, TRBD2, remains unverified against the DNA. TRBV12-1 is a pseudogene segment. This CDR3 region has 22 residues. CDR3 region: CASSVTPPRLAGGRTHTDTQYF. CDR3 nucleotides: TGTGCCAGCAGCGTAACCCCCCCCAGACTAGCGGGGGGACGAACCCACACAGATACGCAGTATTTT.

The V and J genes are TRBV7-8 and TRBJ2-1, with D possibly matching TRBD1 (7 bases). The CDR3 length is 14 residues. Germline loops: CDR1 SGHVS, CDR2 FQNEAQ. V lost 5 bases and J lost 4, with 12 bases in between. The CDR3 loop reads CASSARGAYNEQFF. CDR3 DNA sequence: TGTGCCAGCAGCGCCAGGGGGGCATACAATGAGCAGTTCTTC.

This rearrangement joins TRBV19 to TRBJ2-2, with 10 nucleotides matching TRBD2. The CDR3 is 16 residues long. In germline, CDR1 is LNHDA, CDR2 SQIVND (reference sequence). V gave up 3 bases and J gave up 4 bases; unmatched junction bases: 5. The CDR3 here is CASSIRAGGATGELFF. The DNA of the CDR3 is TGTGCCAGTAGTATCAGAGCGGGGGGGGCCACCGGGGAGCTGTTTTTT.

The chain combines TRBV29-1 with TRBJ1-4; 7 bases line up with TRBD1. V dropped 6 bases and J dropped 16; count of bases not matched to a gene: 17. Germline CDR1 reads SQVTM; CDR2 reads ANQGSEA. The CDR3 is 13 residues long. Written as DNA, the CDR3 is TGCAGCGTGGCCCGGGAAATCGACAGGGATCAGTTTTTT. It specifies CSVAREIDRDQFF.

In DNA, the CDR3 is TGTGCCAGCAGCTTCGGTACAGGGCCGTACGAGCAGTACTTC. Amino acid sequence: CASSFGTGPYEQYF. This chain connects TRBV7-6 to TRBJ2-7, with TRBD1 as a possible D gene (6 bases). This CDR3 comprises 14 residues. Germline lookup yields CDR1 SGHVS and CDR2 FNYEAQ. Trimming removed 3 bases from V and 4 bases from J, with 13 bases in between.

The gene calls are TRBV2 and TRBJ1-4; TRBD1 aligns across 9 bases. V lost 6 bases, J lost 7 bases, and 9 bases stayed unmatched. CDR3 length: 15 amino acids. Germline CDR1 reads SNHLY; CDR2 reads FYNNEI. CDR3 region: CASSRRQGGFEKLFF. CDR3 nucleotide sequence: TGTGCCAGCAGCCGGCGACAGGGGGGCTTTGAAAAACTGTTTTTT.

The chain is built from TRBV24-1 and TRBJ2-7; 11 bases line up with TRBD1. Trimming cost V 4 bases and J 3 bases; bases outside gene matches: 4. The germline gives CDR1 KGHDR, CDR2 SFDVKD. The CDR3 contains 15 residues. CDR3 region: CATSDGTGGFYEQYF. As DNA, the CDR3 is TGTGCCACCAGTGACGGGACAGGGGGGTTCTACGAGCAGTACTTC.

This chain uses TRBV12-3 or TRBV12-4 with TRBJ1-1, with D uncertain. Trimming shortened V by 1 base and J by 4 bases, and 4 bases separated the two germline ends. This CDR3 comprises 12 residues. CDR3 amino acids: CASSLGLTEAFF. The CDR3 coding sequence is TGTGCCAGCAGTTTAGGACTCACTGAAGCTTTCTTT.